The next 15 T cell receptor beta chains were all read from a single sample in a study of shared clonotypes between healthy human individuals. The repertoire was sequenced with immunoSEQ multiplex PCR; TCRdb's copy has only in-frame clones and lacks some. The sample has around 1,900,000 clones, around 93% seen once. Naivety among CD8 cells was defined by CD45RO negativity and positive CCR7 selection, thereby excluding terminally differentiated effector memory CD45RA+ cells. The sample was naive CD8+ T cells from PBMCs. Every receptor here comes from a young man in good health. Some clones in this sample may be carry-over from other donors' samples.

Worth noting for this clone: This sample includes further DNA sequences coding for the same CDR3. The J gene is TRBJ2-7, the V gene TRBV7-2; TRBD1 agrees at 9 bases. The ends lost 1 base at V and 2 bases at J; junction bases unmatched: 0. This CDR3 region has 14 residues. CDR1 is SGHTA and CDR2 is FQGNSA in the germline V gene. Here the CDR3 DNA reads TGTGCCAGCAGCTTAGACAGGGGGCCCTACGAGCAGTACTTC. It codes for CASSLDRGPYEQYF.

The rearrangement links TRBV21-1 to TRBJ1-1; TRBD1 was called by the table and not checked on the DNA. TRBV21-1 is an annotated pseudogene. CDR3 size: 15 residues. The CDR3, as DNA: TGTGCCAGCACCCTCGCAGACAGGGGGCGGGCTGAAGCTTTCTTT. As protein: CASTLADRGRAEAFF.

For the CDR3, the DNA is TGTGCCAGCTCCCCCAGTTCGGGGGAGCAGGGGGATACGCAGTATTTT. It yields the protein CASSPSSGEQGDTQYF. The gene calls are TRBV27 and TRBJ2-3; D assignment may be TRBD1 or TRBD2 (6 bases each). Trimming stripped 8 bases from V and 6 bases from J, with 24 bases between. CDR1 and CDR2 from the germline V gene are MNHEY and SMNVEV (reference sequence). The CDR3 runs 16 residues.

For this clone: Distinct nucleotide sequences in the sample also encode this CDR3. The chain employs TRBV28 and TRBJ2-1; 11 bases align to TRBD2. V gave up 6 bases and J gave up 4 bases; unmatched junction bases: 5. This CDR3 comprises 15 residues. CDR1 and CDR2 from the germline V gene are MDHEN and SYDVKM. CDR3 region: CASSPGLADYNEQFF. CDR3 nucleotide sequence: TGTGCCAGCAGCCCGGGACTAGCGGATTACAATGAGCAGTTCTTC.

On this clone: Other DNA sequences in this specimen translate into the identical CDR3. The genes are TRBV9 and TRBJ2-7; no definite D call. The length of the CDR3 is 12 residues. Germline lookup yields CDR1 SGDLS and CDR2 YYNGEE. Trimming shortened V by 3 bases and J by 3 bases, and 7 bases separated the two germline ends. The CDR3 is CASSGSSYEQYF. CDR3 bases: TGTGCCAGCAGCGGGTCGAGCTACGAGCAGTACTTC.

V and J are TRBV4-1 and TRBJ2-7; 7 bases are a match to TRBD1. Trimming took 5 bases from V and 7 from J; bases not matched to a gene: 17. This CDR3 spans 16 amino acids. The germline V gene has CDR1 MGHRA and CDR2 YSYEKL. CDR3 sequence reads: CASSLRTGVPTREQYF. Written as DNA, the CDR3 is TGCGCCAGCAGCTTACGAACAGGGGTCCCCACCCGGGAGCAGTACTTC.

This clone came up once. The V and J genes are TRBV11-2 and TRBJ1-1, with D maybe TRBD1 (5 bases). Trimming shortened V by 7 bases and J by 3 bases, and 15 bases separated the two germline ends. CDR1 and CDR2 (germline): SGHAT, FQNNGV. The CDR3 sequence is 14 residues long. The CDR3: CASNSRESDTEAFF. CDR3 in DNA: TGTGCCAGCAACAGCAGGGAGTCGGACACTGAAGCTTTCTTT. Full variable domain (outside the CDR3, taken from reference TRBV11-2 and TRBJ1-1): EAGVAQSPRYKIIEKRQSVAFWCNPISGHATLYWYQQILGQGPKLLIQFQNNGVVDDSQLPKDRFSAERLKGVDSTLKIQPAKLEDSAVYLCASNSRESDTEAFFGQGTRLTVV.

This chain uses TRBV9 with TRBJ1-1; a weak D match, TRBD1 (5 bases). The V end was cut by 0 bases, the J end by 4 bases, with 13 bases between. Germline lookup yields CDR1 SGDLS and CDR2 YYNGEE. The CDR3 is made up of 15 amino acids. CDR3 sequence reads: CASSVGRGQGTEAFF. The CDR3 DNA follows: TGTGCCAGCAGCGTAGGGCGGGGCCAGGGCACTGAAGCTTTCTTT.

The chain has TRBV28 and TRBJ2-3; TRBD2 might be the D (5 bases). The CDR3 spans 14 residues. V was trimmed by 2 bases and J by 4 bases, leaving 10 bases between them. Germline V gene lookup returns CDR1 MDHEN and CDR2 SYDVKM. DNA of the CDR3: TGTGCCAGCAGTTTAGTGTCGAGGGCAGATACGCAGTATTTT. Translating it yields CASSLVSRADTQYF.

The gene calls are TRBV7-9 and TRBJ2-1; 12 bases are a match to TRBD1. Losses at the gene ends were 6 bases for V and 9 bases for J; bases not matched to a gene: 9. The CDR3 is 15 amino acids. Germline-derived CDR1 and CDR2 are SEHNR and FQNEAQ (reference sequence). The CDR3 reads CASSTGTGGFTEQFF. CDR3 DNA sequence: TGTGCCAGCAGTACCGGGACAGGGGGCTTCACTGAGCAGTTCTTC.

J is TRBJ1-1 and V is TRBV19; 10 bases agree with TRBD1. Germline V gene data show CDR1 as LNHDA and CDR2 as SQIVND (reference sequence). This CDR3 contains 16 residues. The J segment lost 1 base and the V segment lost 5 bases, leaving 7 bases of the junction unmatched. CDR3 in DNA: TGTGCCAGTAGTCCGTTGACAGGGGGCAGGAACACTGAAGCTTTCTTT. Its protein is CASSPLTGGRNTEAFF.

The chain couples TRBV27 to TRBJ2-1; 10 positions agree with TRBD2. This CDR3 is built from 12 residues. From germline, CDR1 is MNHEY and CDR2 SMNVEV (reference sequence). DNA of the CDR3: TGTTCAACTAGCGGGGTTTACAATGAGCAGTTCTTC. This gives the protein CSTSGVYNEQFF.

The chain employs TRBV9 and TRBJ2-1, with 8 bases that match TRBD2. The germline V gene has CDR1 SGDLS and CDR2 YYNGEE. With V trimmed by 0 bases and J by 8 bases, 7 bases remained unmatched. The CDR3 has 15 residues. The CDR3 region is CASSVEGGRSYEQFF. In DNA, the CDR3 is TGTGCCAGCAGCGTAGAGGGCGGGAGGTCATATGAGCAGTTCTTC.

This chain links TRBV9 with TRBJ1-3; 7 bases agree with TRBD1. Germline CDR1 and CDR2: SGDLS and YYNGEE. V lost 4 bases and J lost 1; bases outside the gene matches: 5. The length of the CDR3 is 15 residues. CDR3 in DNA: TGTGCCAGCAGCCGACAGGGCCCATCTGGAAACACCATATATTTT. This gives the protein CASSRQGPSGNTIYF.

The rearrangement joins TRBV29-1 to TRBJ2-5; D assignment may be TRBD1 or TRBD2 (5 bases each). The CDR3 totals 11 residues. V was pared by 2 bases and J by 9 bases, with 10 bases between. Germline-derived CDR1 and CDR2 are SQVTM and ANQGSEA. CDR3 coding DNA: TGCAGCGTTGAATACTGGGGGTCCCAGTACTTC. It yields the protein CSVEYWGSQYF. Full variable domain (outside the CDR3, taken from reference TRBV29-1 and TRBJ2-5): SAVISQKPSRDICQRGTSLTIQCQVDSQVTMMFWYRQQPGQSLTLIATANQGSEATYESGFVIDKFPISRPNLTFSTLTVSNMSPEDSSIYLCSVEYWGSQYFGPGTRLLVL.